This TCR beta chain was documented in a study of T cell repertoires in cytomegalovirus infection. As for the study in general: Indications of both CMV infection and matching HLA type were provided by public TCR beta signatures. Regarding the study as a whole: Dominating the ex vivo response were TCR beta clonotypes that were CMV-specific and HLA-C-restricted. People with CMV and the relevant HLA were identified by cumulative public TCR beta family frequency.

Each CDR3 protein is one row after TCRdb ran MiXCR on the reads. The sample yields fewer than 550,000 distinct CDR3 sequences, approximately 10% seen once. This clonotype has at least ten counts. Its antigen is still unknown. This sequence was found in a human donor in good health (CMV status not recorded). Some clones in this sample may be carry-over from other donors' samples. The sequencing input was PBMCs.

CDR3 DNA sequence: TGTGCCAGCAGCTTAGGTAGCAGCAATGAGCAGTTCTTC. Protein: CASSLGSSNEQFF. This chain joins TRBV11-3 and TRBJ2-1; D remains ambiguous. V dropped 1 base and J dropped 6 bases, with 7 bases sitting between them. CDR1 and CDR2 (germline): SGHNT, YENEEA. The CDR3 runs to 13 residues. The full variable domain, its missing parts supplied by reference TRBV11-3 and TRBJ2-1, is EAGVVQSPRYKIIEKKQPVAFWCNPISGHNTLYWYLQNLGQGPELLIRYENEEAVDDSQLPKDRFSAERLKGVDSTLKIQPAELGDSAVYLCASSLGSSNEQFFGPGTRLTVL.